This T cell receptor beta chain appears in the sequencing data of a study of control samples from healthy donors and cancer patients. Data came from immunoSEQ multiplex PCR; TCRdb stores just in-frame clones and leaves some out. This table holds some 200,000 clones, roughly 94% found once. The CDR3 is made up of 15 amino acids. V shed 4 bases and J 4 bases; nucleotides not matched to a gene: 7. Germline V gene sequence: CDR1 SNHLY, CDR2 FYNNEI. Input material: blood. This TCR was sampled from a man between 50 and 59 years old in good health. The chain recombines TRBV2 with TRBJ2-7; 10 bases map to TRBD1. The CDR3 DNA reads as TGTGCCAGCAGTGGAGGACAGGGGGGGGATTACGAGCAGTACTTC. It translates to CASSGGQGGDYEQYF.